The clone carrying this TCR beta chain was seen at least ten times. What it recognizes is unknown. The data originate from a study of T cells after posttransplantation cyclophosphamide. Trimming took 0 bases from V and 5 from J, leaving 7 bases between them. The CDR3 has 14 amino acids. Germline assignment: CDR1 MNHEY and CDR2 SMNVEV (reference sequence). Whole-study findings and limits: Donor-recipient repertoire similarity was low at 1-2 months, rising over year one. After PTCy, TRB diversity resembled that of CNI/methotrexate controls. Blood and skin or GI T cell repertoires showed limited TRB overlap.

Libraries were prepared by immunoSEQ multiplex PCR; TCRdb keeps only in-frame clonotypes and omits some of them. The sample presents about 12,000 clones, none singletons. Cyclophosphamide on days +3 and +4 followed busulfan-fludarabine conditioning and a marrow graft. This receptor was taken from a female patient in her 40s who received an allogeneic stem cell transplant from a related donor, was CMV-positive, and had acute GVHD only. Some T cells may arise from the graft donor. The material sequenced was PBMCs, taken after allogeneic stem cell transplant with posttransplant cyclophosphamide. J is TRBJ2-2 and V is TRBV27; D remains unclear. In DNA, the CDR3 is TGTGCCAGCAGTTTATCGTACAGTACCGGGGAGCTGTTTTTT. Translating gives CASSLSYSTGELFF.